This T cell receptor beta chain came from a study of graft-versus-host responses after intestinal transplantation. Study information: All recipients were transplanted with multivisceral, liver-intestinal, or isolated intestinal grafts. Anti-thymocyte globulin induction, then tacrolimus and steroids for around three years, went to all recipients.

Study observations and caveats: Present in recipient marrow, GvH clones included some that appeared first in ileum or blood. Among circulating GvH clones, peak levels were associated with early post-transplant declines in HvG clones.

Repertoires were generated with immunoSEQ multiplex PCR, while TCRdb's copy carries only in-frame clones and drops some. Here the sample spans roughly 93,000 clones, under 95% being singletons. In the case of this clone: Its specificity is not known.

This CDR3 spans 14 amino acids. Germline V lookup: CDR1 LNHDA, CDR2 SQIVND (reference sequence). V lost 3 bases and J 3 bases, leaving 11 bases between the germline ends. This TCR derives from a human donor who was the organ donor for an intestinal transplant. Sequenced material: unstimulated CD8+ T cells sorted from spleen or lymph node cells, taken before transplant. This chain joins TRBV19 and TRBJ1-1; tentatively, D is TRBD1 (5 bases). CDR3 sequence reads: CASSMIGEDTEAFF. The CDR3 DNA reads as TGTGCCAGTAGTATGATAGGGGAGGACACTGAAGCTTTCTTT.